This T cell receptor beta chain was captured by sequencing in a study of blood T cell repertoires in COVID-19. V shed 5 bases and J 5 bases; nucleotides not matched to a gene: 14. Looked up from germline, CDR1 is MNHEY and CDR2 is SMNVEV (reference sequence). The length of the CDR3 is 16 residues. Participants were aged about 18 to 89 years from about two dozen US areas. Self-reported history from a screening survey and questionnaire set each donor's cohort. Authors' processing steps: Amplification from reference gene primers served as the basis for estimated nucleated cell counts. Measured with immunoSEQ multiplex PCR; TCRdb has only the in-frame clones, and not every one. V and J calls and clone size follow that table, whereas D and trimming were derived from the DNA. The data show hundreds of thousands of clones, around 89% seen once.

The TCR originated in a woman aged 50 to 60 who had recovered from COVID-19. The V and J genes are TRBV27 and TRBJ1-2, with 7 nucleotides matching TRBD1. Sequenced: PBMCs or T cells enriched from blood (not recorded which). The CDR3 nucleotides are TGTGCCAGCAGTCCAGAAAACCCGACAGGGTATTATGGCTACACCTTC. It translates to CASSPENPTGYYGYTF.